Listed here are 20 T cell receptor beta chains from one sample, sequenced in a study of beta chain features in type 1 diabetes. Overall study results and limits: Moderate but significant shortening of TCRB CDR3s was recorded in all four CD4+ subsets from Type 1 diabetes patients.

These receptors' targets are unknown. cDNA synthesis used the whole RNA isolate, giving expressed TCRB sequences. The method was immunoSEQ multiplex PCR; TCRdb's version includes in-frame clones alone and lacks a portion of them. This table holds around 650,000 clones, around an eighth found once. Sequenced: naive CD4+ T cells from blood. The source is a man aged 30 to 45 with type 1 diabetes.

This clone showed up just a few times. The V call is TRBV7-9, the J call TRBJ1-3; no definite D call. The CDR3 spans 13 residues. The V and J ends lost 7 bases and 0 bases respectively, with 7 bases between them. Germline values: CDR1 SEHNR, CDR2 FQNEAQ (reference sequence). CDR3 DNA sequence: TGTGCCAGCAACAGAATCTCTGGAAACACCATATATTTT. Translation: CASNRISGNTIYF.

This clone has more than one count but fewer than ten. The rearrangement joins TRBV9 to TRBJ2-5, with 11 bases fitting TRBD1. The CDR3 loop spans 16 amino acids. After removal of 4 bases from V and 4 bases from J, the junction contained 9 bases not matched to a gene. Germline V CDR1 and CDR2: SGDLS, YYNGEE. CDR3 amino acids: CASSPSAGTGGETQYF. CDR3 coding DNA: TGTGCCAGCAGCCCTTCTGCCGGGACAGGGGGAGAGACCCAGTACTTC.

The rearrangement links TRBV19 to TRBJ1-2; D is uncertain. Germline lookup yields CDR1 LNHDA and CDR2 SQIVND (reference sequence). The CDR3 runs 12 residues. With 5 bases removed from V and 0 bases from J, the gap between germline ends came to 4 bases. The CDR3 region has the DNA TGTGCCAGTAGTGGCCCTAACTATGGCTACACCTTC. Encoded protein: CASSGPNYGYTF.

This clone has a handful of counts. The chain links TRBV11-2 to TRBJ2-1; unclear D gene. V lost 6 bases and J lost 0, with 12 bases in between. The germline V gene encodes CDR1 SGHAT and CDR2 FQNNGV. The CDR3 spans 15 residues. The CDR3, as DNA: TGTGCCAGCAGATCCCAACCGAGCTCCTACAATGAGCAGTTCTTC. Translation gives CASRSQPSSYNEQFF.

This chain links TRBV5-4 with TRBJ2-7; 13 positions match TRBD2. In germline, CDR1 is SGHNT, CDR2 YYREEE (reference sequence). V lost 4 bases to trimming and J lost 9 bases; unmatched junction nucleotides: 7. There are 14 residues in the CDR3. CDR3 sequence: CASSLGTSGNRQYF. For the CDR3, the DNA is TGTGCCAGCAGCCTCGGGACTAGCGGGAATCGGCAGTACTTC.

This chain connects TRBV7-9 to TRBJ1-2; D ambiguous. V was pared by 1 base and J by 3 bases, with 6 bases between. The CDR3 is 13 amino acids. Germline CDR1 is SEHNR and CDR2 is FQNEAQ (reference sequence). In DNA form, the CDR3 reads TGTGCCAGCAGCTTAGTGGCCGACTATGGCTACACCTTC. This sequence encodes CASSLVADYGYTF. Complete variable domain (other parts from reference TRBV7-9 and TRBJ1-2): DTGVSQNPRHKITKRGQNVTFRCDPISEHNRLYWYRQTLGQGPEFLTYFQNEAQLEKSRLLSDRFSAERPKGSFSTLEIQRTEQGDSAMYLCASSLVADYGYTFGSGTRLTVV.

The chain couples TRBV9 to TRBJ2-1; 10 bases agree with TRBD2. This CDR3 contains 16 residues. V was pared by 1 base and J by 4 bases, with 5 bases of the junction left unmatched. Germline CDR1 SGDLS, CDR2 YYNGEE. The CDR3 loop reads CASSVSGGGTYNEQFF. For the CDR3, the DNA is TGTGCCAGCAGCGTAAGCGGGGGGGGAACTTACAATGAGCAGTTCTTC.

The chain links TRBV4-3 to TRBJ2-2; 13 bases line up with TRBD2. The CDR3 has 17 residues. Per germline, CDR1 LGHNA and CDR2 YSLEER. J gave up 7 bases and V 1 base, and 6 bases lay outside the gene matches. CDR3 region: CASSQAGLAGVSGELFF. CDR3 DNA: TGCGCCAGCAGCCAAGCCGGACTAGCGGGGGTTAGCGGGGAGCTGTTTTTT.

This clone was counted between two and nine times. The chain carries TRBV4-3 and TRBJ1-4, with 8 bases that match TRBD1. CDR3 length: 18 residues. The junction had 10 bases not matched to a gene; V was cut back by 0 bases and J by 4 bases. Germline V gene lookup returns CDR1 LGHNA and CDR2 YSLEER. The CDR3 is CASSQDGGRGRINEKLFF. The CDR3 DNA sequence: TGCGCCAGCAGCCAAGATGGTGGCAGGGGGCGGATTAATGAAAAACTGTTTTTT.

The CDR3 protein is CASSPPTRGPNTGELFF. The CDR3 DNA reads TGTGCCAGCAGTCCGCCTACGAGGGGACCTAACACCGGGGAGCTGTTTTTT. J is TRBJ2-2 and V is TRBV7-9; D may match TRBD1 or TRBD2 (5 bases each). The CDR3 sequence is 17 residues long. V was shortened by 6 bases and J by 2 bases, with 19 bases between the two germline ends. Germline assignment: CDR1 SEHNR and CDR2 FQNEAQ (reference sequence).

V and J are TRBV5-4 and TRBJ2-5; the match to TRBD1 covers 7 bases. The CDR3 spans 14 residues. V was clipped by 1 base and J by 2 bases; unmatched bases: 2. CDR1 is SGHNT and CDR2 is YYREEE in the germline V gene (reference sequence). The CDR3 protein is CASSLKGQQETQYF. CDR3 in DNA: TGTGCCAGCAGCTTGAAGGGACAGCAAGAGACCCAGTACTTC.

Turning to this clone: The junction and the germline gene differ at one end; a read error may be behind it. Other DNA sequences within the sample encode an identical CDR3. This sequence joins TRBV2 and TRBJ1-2, with TRBD1 as a possible D gene (5 bases). The CDR3 consists of 12 residues. CDR1 is SNHLY and CDR2 is FYNNEI in the germline V gene. CDR3 coding DNA: TGTGCCAGCAGGGAAGGGGCTTATGGCTACACCTTC. Its protein product is CASREGAYGYTF.

Only a few counts were recorded for this clone. The CDR3 bases are TGTGCCAGCAGCGCGGGGGGACAAACGAACACTGAAGCTTTCTTT. Its protein is CASSAGGQTNTEAFF. J is TRBJ1-1 and V is TRBV9; D perhaps matches TRBD1 (6 bases). The germline V gene has CDR1 SGDLS and CDR2 YYNGEE. CDR3 length equals 15 residues. Trimming left V 3 bases short and J 1 base short, with 13 bases between.

This clone has more than one count but fewer than ten. CDR3 loop: CASSPYVTGVTDTQYF. The DNA of the CDR3 is TGTGCCAGCAGCCCCTACGTGACAGGAGTCACAGATACGCAGTATTTT. V is TRBV6-6 and J is TRBJ2-3; possible D gene TRBD1, 6 bases. The germline gives CDR1 MNHNY, CDR2 SVGAGI (reference sequence). Trimming took off 6 bases at V and 2 bases at J, with 18 bases between the two ends. This CDR3 is built from 16 residues.

There are a few counts of this clone. The chain carries TRBV7-9 and TRBJ2-6; 7 bases line up with TRBD1. The CDR3 totals 17 residues. The V gene's germline CDR1 is SEHNR and CDR2 FQNEAQ (reference sequence). V was pared by 5 bases and J by 0 bases, with 7 bases of the junction left unmatched. CDR3 residues: CASSARTGSSGANVLTF. The CDR3 nucleotides read TGTGCCAGCAGCGCGCGGACAGGTTCCTCTGGGGCCAACGTCCTGACTTTC.

A few counts support this clone. The rearrangement links TRBV7-2 to TRBJ2-2; TRBD1 or TRBD2 may be the D gene (5 bases each). Trimming took 0 bases from V and 7 from J, leaving 18 bases between them. The V gene's germline CDR1 is SGHTA and CDR2 FQGNSA. The CDR3 covers 17 residues. As DNA, the CDR3 is TGTGCCAGCAGCTTAGCCTGGGACCAAAACTGGGGCGGGGAGCTGTTTTTT. Residues: CASSLAWDQNWGGELFF.

This clone is a singleton in its sample. V and J are TRBV28 and TRBJ2-7, with D perhaps TRBD2 (6 bases). The V end was cut by 4 bases, the J end by 3 bases, with 16 bases between. CDR3 length equals 15 residues. CDR1 MDHEN and CDR2 SYDVKM come from the germline V gene. This CDR3 is CASSSGGGTYYEQYF. The DNA of the CDR3 is TGTGCCAGCAGTTCCGGCGGAGGGACTTACTACGAGCAGTACTTC.

Concerning this clone: This CDR3 is also generated by other DNA sequences in the sample. The chain joins TRBV7-9 to TRBJ1-5; D remains ambiguous. CDR3 size: 13 residues. Per the germline V gene, CDR1 is SEHNR and CDR2 is FQNEAQ (reference sequence). V shed 2 bases and J shed 1 base, with 3 bases lying between them. The CDR3 DNA sequence: TGTGCCAGCAGCTTAAACAGCAATCAGCCCCAGCATTTT. It is translated as CASSLNSNQPQHF.

This clone was found a few times. The chain combines TRBV18 with TRBJ1-2, with 8 positions matching TRBD1. J lost 5 bases, V lost 3 bases, and 5 bases had no gene match. The CDR3 totals 14 residues. CDR1 and CDR2 (germline): KGHSH, LQKENI. The CDR3 sequence: CASSPTGEGYGYTF. CDR3 nucleotides: TGTGCCAGCTCACCGACAGGGGAGGGGTATGGCTACACCTTC.

V and J are TRBV7-3 and TRBJ2-5, with TRBD2 matching over 12 bases. V shed 5 bases and J 5 bases; nucleotides not matched to a gene: 9. This CDR3 is 16 amino acids long. CDR1 is SGHTA, CDR2 FQGTGA, per germline. The CDR3 protein is CASSPLAGGSGETQYF. The CDR3 DNA sequence: TGTGCCAGCAGCCCCCTAGCGGGGGGGTCAGGGGAGACCCAGTACTTC.